One sample yielded the 14 T cell receptor beta chains listed below, sequenced in a study of beta chain features in type 1 diabetes. The sequenced template was cDNA made from the entire isolated RNA. The protocol was immunoSEQ multiplex PCR, while the TCRdb copy is restricted to in-frame clones and leaves out a portion. The sample records about 230,000 clones, 16% being singletons. These receptors have no identified antigens. Study conclusions and caveats: Researchers report that Type 1 diabetes patients had moderately but significantly shorter TCRB CDR3s across all four CD4+ subsets.

Sequencing was carried out using naive CD4+ T cells from blood. Receptors were obtained from a man under 40 with type 1 diabetes.

The table lists this clone with a few counts. This chain uses TRBV6-1 with TRBJ2-7; D unresolved. The CDR3 loop spans 15 amino acids. Trimming took 1 base from V and 5 from J, leaving 15 bases between them. From germline, CDR1 is MNHNS and CDR2 SASEGT. CDR3 DNA: TGTGCCAGCAGTGAAGAGGTTCTAGTCAGGCACGAGCAGTACTTC. Translation gives CASSEEVLVRHEQYF.

The gene calls are TRBV7-9 and TRBJ1-1; TRBD1 might be the D (6 bases). Germline assignment: CDR1 SEHNR and CDR2 FQNEAQ (reference sequence). V lost 5 bases and J lost 2, with 12 bases in between. This CDR3 spans 14 amino acids. CDR3 bases: TGTGCCAGCAGCCCGACAGGTTTTAACACTGAAGCTTTCTTT. Its translation: CASSPTGFNTEAFF.

This clone was counted between two and nine times. The CDR3 DNA is TGTGCCAGCAGCTCCGTGGGGACTAAAGAGTTCTTC. It codes for CASSSVGTKEFF. The rearrangement uses TRBV7-2 and TRBJ2-1, with 7 bases that match TRBD2. CDR1 and CDR2 from the germline V gene are SGHTA and FQGNSA. The V gene end was trimmed by 4 bases and the J gene end by 14 bases; junction bases not matched to a gene: 8. The CDR3 has 12 residues. Filled out from reference TRBV7-2 and TRBJ2-1, the complete variable domain reads GAGVSQSPSNKVTEKGKDVELRCDPISGHTALYWYRQSLGQGLEFLIYFQGNSAPDKSGLPSDRFSAERTGGSVSTLTIQRTQQEDSAVYLCASSSVGTKEFFGPGTRLTVL.

The V gene is TRBV29-1, the J gene TRBJ2-3; 7 positions match TRBD1. After removal of 6 bases from V and 4 bases from J, the junction contained 4 bases not matched to a gene. Germline CDR1 and CDR2: SQVTM and ANQGSEA. CDR3 length: 12 residues. Here the CDR3 reads CSVRDSPDTQYF. The CDR3, as DNA: TGCAGCGTCCGGGACAGTCCAGATACGCAGTATTTT.

This clone was found a few times. The gene calls are TRBV4-3 and TRBJ2-3; TRBD2 matches 7 bases. After removal of 1 base from V and 7 bases from J, the junction contained 14 bases not matched to a gene. Germline CDR1 and CDR2: LGHNA and YSLEER. This CDR3 has 17 residues. The CDR3 sequence: CASSQAGAGATVYTQYF. CDR3 DNA: TGCGCCAGCAGCCAAGCCGGGGCGGGAGCTACAGTGTATACGCAGTATTTT.

The CDR3 spells CASSHSAGPVPYEQYF. Here the CDR3 DNA reads TGCGCCAGCAGCCACAGCGCGGGGCCGGTACCCTACGAGCAGTACTTC. The chain combines TRBV4-1 with TRBJ2-7, with a weak D call TRBD2 (6 bases). Trimming pared 3 bases from V and 2 bases from J, leaving 17 bases between. Looked up from germline, CDR1 is MGHRA and CDR2 is YSYEKL. CDR3 length: 16 amino acids.

This chain joins TRBV9 and TRBJ1-4; D unresolved. The CDR3 is 12 residues long. Germline CDR1 and CDR2: SGDLS and YYNGEE. V dropped 3 bases and J dropped 8 bases, with 8 bases sitting between them. CDR3 DNA: TGTGCCAGCAGCGCAGTCGGGGAAAAACTGTTTTTT. Translation: CASSAVGEKLFF.

This clone has more than one count but fewer than ten. The genes are TRBV7-2 and TRBJ2-3; 11 positions match TRBD2. Germline values: CDR1 SGHTA, CDR2 FQGNSA. V lost 3 bases, J lost 4 bases, and 3 bases stayed unmatched. The CDR3 spans 15 residues. In DNA form, the CDR3 reads TGTGCCAGCAGCTTTAGCGGGAGGGCCGCAGATACGCAGTATTTT. Its translation: CASSFSGRAADTQYF. The complete variable domain, with remaining parts taken from reference TRBV7-2 and TRBJ2-3, reads GAGVSQSPSNKVTEKGKDVELRCDPISGHTALYWYRQSLGQGLEFLIYFQGNSAPDKSGLPSDRFSAERTGGSVSTLTIQRTQQEDSAVYLCASSFSGRAADTQYFGPGTRLTVL.

This clone was recorded a few times. The genes are TRBV29-1 and TRBJ2-7; 13 nucleotides align to TRBD2. The CDR3 consists of 14 residues. In germline, CDR1 is SQVTM, CDR2 ANQGSEA. V lost 5 bases to trimming and J lost 7 bases; unmatched junction nucleotides: 8. CDR3 amino acids: CSVLPGLAGNEQYF. In DNA, the CDR3 is TGCAGCGTTTTACCGGGACTAGCGGGAAATGAGCAGTACTTC.

The chain couples TRBV30 to TRBJ2-7; 9 bases agree with TRBD1. V lost 3 bases to trimming and J lost 6 bases; unmatched junction nucleotides: 9. Germline assignment: CDR1 GTSNPN and CDR2 SVGIG (reference sequence). The CDR3 loop spans 14 amino acids. CDR3 in amino acids: CAWSLQGAWGEQYF. The CDR3 region has the DNA TGTGCCTGGAGCCTACAGGGGGCGTGGGGCGAGCAGTACTTC.

This clone was counted only a few times. The chain joins TRBV4-1 to TRBJ2-7, with 10 bases aligning to TRBD2. The trim removed 4 bases at V and 6 bases at J, leaving 15 bases unmatched. This CDR3 is built from 17 residues. Germline CDR1 is MGHRA and CDR2 is YSYEKL. CDR3 coding DNA: TGCGCCAGCAGCCCCCTGGTCGTCGCGCTAGCGGGAGTCGAGCAGTACTTC. Amino acid sequence: CASSPLVVALAGVEQYF.

This clone was detected only a few times. The CDR3 DNA reads TGCAGCCCTTGTAGACTAAACGAGCAGTACTTC. Translation: CSPCRLNEQYF. This chain uses TRBV29-1 with TRBJ2-7, with D perhaps TRBD2 (5 bases). Germline V gene sequence: CDR1 SQVTM, CDR2 ANQGSEA. V lost 8 bases and J 5 bases, leaving 13 bases between the germline ends. The CDR3 is 11 amino acids.

The V gene is TRBV4-3, the J gene TRBJ1-5; D is undetermined. Germline V CDR1 and CDR2: LGHNA, YSLEER. This CDR3 is built from 15 residues. V was clipped by 3 bases and J by 0 bases, with 9 bases between them. CDR3 DNA: TGCGCCAGCAGCCAGGACGGCTATAGCAATCAGCCCCAGCATTTT. Translating it yields CASSQDGYSNQPQHF.

The chain uses TRBV29-1 and TRBJ1-1; D gene ambiguous. The CDR3 totals 12 residues. With 5 bases removed from V and 7 bases from J, the gap between germline ends came to 14 bases. The germline V gene encodes CDR1 SQVTM and CDR2 ANQGSEA. The DNA of the CDR3 is TGCAGCGTTCCTGACACAAGCTTTGAAGCTTTCTTT. Its protein is CSVPDTSFEAFF.